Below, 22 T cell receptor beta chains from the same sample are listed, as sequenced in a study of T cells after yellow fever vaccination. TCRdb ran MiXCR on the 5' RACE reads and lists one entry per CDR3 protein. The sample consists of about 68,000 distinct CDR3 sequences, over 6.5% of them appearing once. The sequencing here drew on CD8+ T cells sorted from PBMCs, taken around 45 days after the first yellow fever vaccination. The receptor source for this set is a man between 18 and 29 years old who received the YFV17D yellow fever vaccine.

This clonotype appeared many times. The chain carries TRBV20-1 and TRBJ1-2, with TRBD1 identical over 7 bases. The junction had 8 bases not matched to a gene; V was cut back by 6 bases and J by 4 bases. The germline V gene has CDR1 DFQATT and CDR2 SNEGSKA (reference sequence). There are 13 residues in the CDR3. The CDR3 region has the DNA TGCAGTGCCTACGAGACAGGGCCCTATGGCTACACCTTC. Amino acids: CSAYETGPYGYTF.

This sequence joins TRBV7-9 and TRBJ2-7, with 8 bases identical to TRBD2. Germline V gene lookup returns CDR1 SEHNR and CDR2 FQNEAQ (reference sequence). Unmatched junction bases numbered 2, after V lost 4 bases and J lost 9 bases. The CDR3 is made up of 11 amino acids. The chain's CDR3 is CASSSGGLQYV. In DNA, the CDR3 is TGTGCCAGCAGCTCGGGGGGGCTGCAGTACGTC.

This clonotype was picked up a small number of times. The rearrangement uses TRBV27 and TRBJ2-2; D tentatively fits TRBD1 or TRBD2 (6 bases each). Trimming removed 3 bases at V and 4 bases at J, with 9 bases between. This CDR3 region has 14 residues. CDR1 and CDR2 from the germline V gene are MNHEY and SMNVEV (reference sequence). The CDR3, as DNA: TGTGCCAGCAGTTTTAAGGGGGGCACCGGGGAGCTGTTTTTT. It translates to CASSFKGGTGELFF.

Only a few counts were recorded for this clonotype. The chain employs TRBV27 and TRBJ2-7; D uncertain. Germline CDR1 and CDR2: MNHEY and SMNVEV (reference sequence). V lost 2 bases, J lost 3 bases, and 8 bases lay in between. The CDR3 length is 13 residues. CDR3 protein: CASSLGGGYEQYF. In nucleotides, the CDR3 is TGTGCCAGCAGTTTAGGTGGCGGCTACGAGCAGTACTTC.

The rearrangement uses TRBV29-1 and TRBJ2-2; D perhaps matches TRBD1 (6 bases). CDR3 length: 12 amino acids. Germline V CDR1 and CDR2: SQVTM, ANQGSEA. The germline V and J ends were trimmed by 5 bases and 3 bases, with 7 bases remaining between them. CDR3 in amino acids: CSVWTDTGELFF. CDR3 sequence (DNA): TGCAGCGTTTGGACAGACACCGGGGAGCTGTTTTTT.

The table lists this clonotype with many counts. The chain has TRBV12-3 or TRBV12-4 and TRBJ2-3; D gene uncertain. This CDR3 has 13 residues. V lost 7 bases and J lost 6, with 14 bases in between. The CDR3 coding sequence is TGTGCCAGCACCTCCCAGGCACGGGATACGCAGTATTTT. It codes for CASTSQARDTQYF.

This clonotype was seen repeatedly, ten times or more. CDR3 nucleotides: TGTGCCAGCAGCAAACGGGACCGTGGGGTGACCGGGGAGCTGTTTTTT. As protein: CASSKRDRGVTGELFF. The chain uses TRBV11-2 and TRBJ2-2; D might be TRBD1 or TRBD2, each matching 5 bases. V lost 5 bases and J lost 5, with 18 bases in between. CDR1 and CDR2 from the germline V gene are SGHAT and FQNNGV. This CDR3 has 16 amino acids.

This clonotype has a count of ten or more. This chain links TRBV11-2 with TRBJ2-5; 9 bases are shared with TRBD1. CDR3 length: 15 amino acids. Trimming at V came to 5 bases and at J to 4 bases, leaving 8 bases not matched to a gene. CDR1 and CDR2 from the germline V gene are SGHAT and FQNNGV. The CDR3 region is CASSIHTGQGETQYF. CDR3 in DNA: TGTGCCAGCAGCATCCATACGGGACAGGGAGAGACCCAGTACTTC.

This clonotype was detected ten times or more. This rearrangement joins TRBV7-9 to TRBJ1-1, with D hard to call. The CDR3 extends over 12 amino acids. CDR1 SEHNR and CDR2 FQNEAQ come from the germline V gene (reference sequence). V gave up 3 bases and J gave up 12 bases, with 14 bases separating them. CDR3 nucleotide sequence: TGTGCCAGCAGCTTCGGGCAGGTGGAGACTTTCTTT. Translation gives CASSFGQVETFF.

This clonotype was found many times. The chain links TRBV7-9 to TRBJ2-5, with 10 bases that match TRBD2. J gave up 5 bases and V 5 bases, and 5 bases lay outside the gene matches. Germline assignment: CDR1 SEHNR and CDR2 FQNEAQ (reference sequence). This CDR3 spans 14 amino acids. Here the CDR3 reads CASSPSGGAETQYF. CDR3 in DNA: TGTGCCAGCAGCCCCAGCGGGGGGGCTGAGACCCAGTACTTC.

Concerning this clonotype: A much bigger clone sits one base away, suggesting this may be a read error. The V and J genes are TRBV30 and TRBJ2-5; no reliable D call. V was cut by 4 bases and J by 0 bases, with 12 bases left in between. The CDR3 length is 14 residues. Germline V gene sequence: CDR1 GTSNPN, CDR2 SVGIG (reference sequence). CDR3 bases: TGTGCCTGGATGCCCGCCTCGTACCAAGAGACCCAGTACTTC. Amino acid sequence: CAWMPASYQETQYF. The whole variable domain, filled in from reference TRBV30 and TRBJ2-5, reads SQTIHQWPATLVQPVGSPLSLECTVEGTSNPNLYWYRQAAGRGLQLLFYSVGIGQISSEVPQNLSASRPQDRQFILSSKKLLLSDSGFYLCAWMPASYQETQYFGPGTRLLVL.

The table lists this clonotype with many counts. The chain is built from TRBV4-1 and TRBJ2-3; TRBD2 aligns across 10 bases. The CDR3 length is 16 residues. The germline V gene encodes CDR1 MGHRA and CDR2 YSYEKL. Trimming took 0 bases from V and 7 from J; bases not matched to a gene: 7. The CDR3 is CASSQESSGGANTQYF. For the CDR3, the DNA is TGCGCCAGCAGCCAAGAATCCAGCGGGGGGGCAAATACGCAGTATTTT.

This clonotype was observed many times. The CDR3 is CASSQEGGADTQYF. The CDR3 nucleotides are TGCGCCAGCAGCCAAGAGGGGGGGGCAGATACGCAGTATTTT. The chain joins TRBV4-1 to TRBJ2-3; TRBD2 matches at 7 bases. The CDR3 covers 14 residues. The junction had 1 base not matched to a gene; V was cut back by 0 bases and J by 4 bases. Germline CDR1 reads MGHRA; CDR2 reads YSYEKL.

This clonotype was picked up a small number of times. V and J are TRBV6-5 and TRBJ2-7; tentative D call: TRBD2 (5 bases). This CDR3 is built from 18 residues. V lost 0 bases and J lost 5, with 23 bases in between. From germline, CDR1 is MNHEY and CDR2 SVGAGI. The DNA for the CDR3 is TGTGCCAGCAGTTACTCGCCCCCTACGGGAACCGGGAACGACGAGCAGTACTTC. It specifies CASSYSPPTGTGNDEQYF.

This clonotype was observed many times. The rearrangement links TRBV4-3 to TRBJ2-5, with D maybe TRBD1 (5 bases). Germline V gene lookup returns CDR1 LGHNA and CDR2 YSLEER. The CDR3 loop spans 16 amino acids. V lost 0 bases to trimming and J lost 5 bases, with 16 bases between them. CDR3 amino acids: CASSQDVATVGETQYF. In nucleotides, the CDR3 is TGCGCCAGCAGCCAAGATGTCGCGACAGTGGGGGAGACCCAGTACTTC.

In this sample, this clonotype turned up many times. This chain's CDR3 is CASSSPPIVREQYV. The CDR3 DNA reads TGTGCCAGCAGTTCCCCCCCAATCGTTCGCGAGCAGTACGTC. The rearrangement joins TRBV28 to TRBJ2-7; unclear D gene. V was trimmed by 4 bases and J by 6 bases, leaving 16 bases between them. Germline CDR1 MDHEN, CDR2 SYDVKM. The CDR3 sequence is 14 residues long.

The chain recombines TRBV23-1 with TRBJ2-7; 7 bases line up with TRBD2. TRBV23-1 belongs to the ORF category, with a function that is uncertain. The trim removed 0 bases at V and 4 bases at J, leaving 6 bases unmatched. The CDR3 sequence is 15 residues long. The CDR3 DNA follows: TGCGCCAGCAGTCAATCGGGGGGGAGAAGGTACGAGCAGTACGTC. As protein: CASSQSGGRRYEQYV.

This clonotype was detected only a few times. CDR3 in DNA: TGTGCCAGCAGCTTGGGGTCTCAAAGGGACTACGAGCAGTACTTC. As protein: CASSLGSQRDYEQYF. This rearrangement joins TRBV5-6 to TRBJ2-7; no definite D call. The V end lost 0 bases, the J end lost 3 bases, and 13 bases lay between the germline ends. The CDR3 sequence is 15 residues long. In germline, CDR1 is SGHDT, CDR2 YYEEEE.

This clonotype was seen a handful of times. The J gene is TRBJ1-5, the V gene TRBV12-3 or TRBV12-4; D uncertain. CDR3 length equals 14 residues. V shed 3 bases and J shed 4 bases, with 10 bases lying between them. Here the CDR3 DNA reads TGTGCCAGCAGTTTGGAACGTAGGAATCAGCCCCAGCATTTT. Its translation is CASSLERRNQPQHF.

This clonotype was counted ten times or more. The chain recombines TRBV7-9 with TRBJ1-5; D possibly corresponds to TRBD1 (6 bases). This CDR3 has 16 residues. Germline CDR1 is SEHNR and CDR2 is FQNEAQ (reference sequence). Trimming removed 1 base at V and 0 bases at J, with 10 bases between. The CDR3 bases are TGTGCCAGCAGCTTAGGCGACAGGAATAGCAATCAGCCCCAGCATTTT. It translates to CASSLGDRNSNQPQHF.

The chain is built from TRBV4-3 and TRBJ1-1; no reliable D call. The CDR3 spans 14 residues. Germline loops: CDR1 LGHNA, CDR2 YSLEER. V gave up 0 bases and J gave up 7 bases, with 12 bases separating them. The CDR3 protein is CASSQDADWSEAFF. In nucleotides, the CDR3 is TGCGCCAGCAGCCAAGATGCGGATTGGAGTGAAGCTTTCTTT.

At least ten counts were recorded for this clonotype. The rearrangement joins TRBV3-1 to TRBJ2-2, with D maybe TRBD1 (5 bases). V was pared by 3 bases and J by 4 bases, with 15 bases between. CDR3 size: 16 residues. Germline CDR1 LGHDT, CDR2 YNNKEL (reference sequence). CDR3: CASSHDIGQSTGELFF. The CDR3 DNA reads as TGTGCCAGCAGCCACGATATTGGACAAAGCACCGGGGAGCTGTTTTTT.